This TCR beta chain stems from a study of monozygotic twins with inflammatory bowel disease. Every donor provided one blood sample measuring 2.5 to 3 ml. Total RNA from whole blood was isolated with no T cell sorting. Germline V lookup: CDR1 LNHNV, CDR2 YYDKDF (reference sequence). The CDR3 runs 14 residues. As to this clonotype: What it recognizes is unknown.

cDNA synthesis was performed in eight separate reactions for each sample. TCRdb re-analyzed the 5' RACE reads; it lists each CDR3 protein once, without DNA. The specimen's table records 400,000 to 500,000 distinct CDR3 sequences. Study-wide points: With others, IBD patients shared fewer clonotypes than healthy twins did, especially with disease activity.

This TCR was sampled from a human donor with ulcerative colitis or Crohn's disease, or a healthy co-twin of an affected twin (not recorded which). The rearrangement joins TRBV15 to TRBJ2-6. The specimen sequenced was blood. CDR3 in amino acids: CATSVVEGANVLTF.